This T cell receptor (beta chain) comes out of a study of shared clonotypes between healthy human individuals. Sorted-subset replicate PCRs used 200 ng DNA, some 30,000 T cell genomes. Clones were read by immunoSEQ multiplex PCR, and TCRdb kept only the in-frame ones, dropping some. The repertoire consists of about 2.4 million clones, with approximately 93% occurring once and the leading ten covering 0.36%. In regard to this clone: Its specificity is unknown.

Trimming took 5 bases from V and 6 from J; bases not matched to a gene: 13. Germline V gene sequence: CDR1 SEHNR, CDR2 FQNEAQ (reference sequence). The CDR3 runs 16 residues. Study-wide points: A few donors showed sharing of roughly 5% of naive CD4 clonotypes. Rarefaction curves obtained for sorted subsets showed sequencing incomplete despite large depth.

The sequence was collected from a man between 18 and 29 years old in good health. Some clones in this sample may be carry-over from other donors' samples. Material for sequencing was naive CD4+ T cells from PBMCs. Subset given: CD45RA+ positively selected. The chain uses TRBV7-9 and TRBJ2-7; 10 bases fit TRBD2. CDR3 bases: TGTGCCAGCAGCATGAGGCGAGCGGGAGGGCCGGGCGAGCAGTACTTC. Translated, it gives CASSMRRAGGPGEQYF.